The 8 T cell receptor beta chains in this list originate from one sample, sequenced in a study of monozygotic twins with cystic fibrosis. The assay was immunoSEQ multiplex PCR, and TCRdb's table has in-frame clones only and misses some. Among around 30,000 clones listed, roughly 90% were seen once. The sequenced material came from blood. The receptor source for this set is a girl between 2 and 10 years old with cystic fibrosis.

In DNA, the CDR3 is TGTGCCAGCAGCACCATCGGGACAGGGGACGGAGAAAAACTGTTTTTT. Protein sequence: CASSTIGTGDGEKLFF. This chain joins TRBV2 and TRBJ1-4; 10 nucleotides match TRBD1. Unmatched junction bases numbered 12, after V lost 6 bases and J lost 8 bases. The CDR3 runs 16 residues. Per germline, CDR1 SNHLY and CDR2 FYNNEI. The complete variable domain, with remaining parts taken from reference TRBV2 and TRBJ1-4, reads EPEVTQTPSHQVTQMGQEVILRCVPISNHLYFYWYRQILGQKVEFLVSFYNNEISEKSEIFDDQFSVERPDGSNFTLKIRSTKLEDSAMYFCASSTIGTGDGEKLFFGSGTQLSVL.

The CDR3 bases are TGTGCCAGTAGTATACAGGTCCCCACGTTGGGGACTGAAGCTTTCTTT. It specifies CASSIQVPTLGTEAFF. The chain links TRBV19 to TRBJ1-1, with D unresolved. Trimming pared 2 bases from V and 5 bases from J, leaving 18 bases between. Germline CDR1 and CDR2: LNHDA and SQIVND (reference sequence). The CDR3 is made up of 16 amino acids.

This clone appeared a single time. The chain links TRBV5-1 to TRBJ1-1; D is uncertain. The germline V and J ends were trimmed by 4 bases and 2 bases, with 9 bases remaining between them. CDR1 is SGHRS, CDR2 YFSETQ, per germline. The CDR3 length is 13 residues. DNA for the CDR3: TGCGCCAGCAGCACCGGACTAAACACTGAAGCTTTCTTT. Translated, it gives CASSTGLNTEAFF.

The chain uses TRBV29-1 and TRBJ2-5; the D call may be TRBD1 or TRBD2 (7 bases each). The V gene lost 6 bases and the J gene lost 4 bases, with 24 bases spanning the gap. Per the germline V gene, CDR1 is SQVTM and CDR2 is ANQGSEA. The CDR3 extends over 16 amino acids. The DNA of the CDR3 is TGCAGCGTGGGGGGGAGACAGGGTCTGGGATTAGAGACCCAGTACTTC. It yields the protein CSVGGRQGLGLETQYF.

The chain combines TRBV4-2 with TRBJ2-7; TRBD1 matches at 10 bases. Germline V gene lookup returns CDR1 LGHNA and CDR2 YNFKEQ. Unmatched junction bases numbered 7, after V lost 0 bases and J lost 2 bases. The CDR3 spans 17 residues. CDR3 coding DNA: TGTGCCAGCAGCCAAGAGAACCGGGACAGGGGTGCCTACGAGCAGTACTTC. This encodes CASSQENRDRGAYEQYF.

The chain recombines TRBV9 with TRBJ1-4; 7 bases are a match to TRBD1. This CDR3 is 15 amino acids long. Trimming at V came to 5 bases and at J to 5 bases, leaving 9 bases not matched to a gene. Looked up from germline, CDR1 is SGDLS and CDR2 is YYNGEE. CDR3 in DNA: TGTGCCAGCAGTGTGGAGGGACAGCGAAATGAAAAACTGTTTTTT. Translating gives CASSVEGQRNEKLFF.

A word on this clone: Distinct nucleotide sequences in the sample also encode this CDR3. This chain joins TRBV19 and TRBJ1-2; D gene ambiguous. Germline CDR1 LNHDA, CDR2 SQIVND (reference sequence). The CDR3 has 13 amino acids. The V end lost 3 bases, the J end lost 8 bases, and 13 bases lay between the germline ends. CDR3 sequence (DNA): TGTGCCAGTAGTATTACGGGTCGTGGAGGCTACACCTTC. This sequence encodes CASSITGRGGYTF.

With regard to this clone: At one of its ends the junction is not consistent with the germline gene, which may arise from a read error. The V gene is TRBV19, the J gene TRBJ1-2, with D unresolved. CDR1 LNHDA and CDR2 SQIVND come from the germline V gene (reference sequence). This CDR3 spans 13 amino acids. CDR3 residues: CASSHPNNYGYTF. In nucleotides, the CDR3 is TGCGCCAGTAGTCATCCGAATAACTATGGCTACACCTTC.